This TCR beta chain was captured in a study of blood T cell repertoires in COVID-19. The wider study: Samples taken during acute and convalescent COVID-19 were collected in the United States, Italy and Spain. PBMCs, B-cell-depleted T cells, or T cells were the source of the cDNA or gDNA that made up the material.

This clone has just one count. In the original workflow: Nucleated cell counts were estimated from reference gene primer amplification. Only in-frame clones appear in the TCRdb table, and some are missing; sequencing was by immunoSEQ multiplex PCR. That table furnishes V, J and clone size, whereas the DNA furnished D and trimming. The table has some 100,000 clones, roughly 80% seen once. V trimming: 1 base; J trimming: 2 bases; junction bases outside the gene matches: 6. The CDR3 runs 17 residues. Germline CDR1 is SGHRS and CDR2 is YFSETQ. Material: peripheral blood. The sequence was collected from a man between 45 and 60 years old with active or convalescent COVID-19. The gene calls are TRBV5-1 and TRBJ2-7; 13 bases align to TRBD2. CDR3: CASSLTSGRALPYEQYF. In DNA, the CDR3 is TGCGCCAGCAGCTTGACTAGCGGGAGGGCCCTCCCCTACGAGCAGTACTTC.